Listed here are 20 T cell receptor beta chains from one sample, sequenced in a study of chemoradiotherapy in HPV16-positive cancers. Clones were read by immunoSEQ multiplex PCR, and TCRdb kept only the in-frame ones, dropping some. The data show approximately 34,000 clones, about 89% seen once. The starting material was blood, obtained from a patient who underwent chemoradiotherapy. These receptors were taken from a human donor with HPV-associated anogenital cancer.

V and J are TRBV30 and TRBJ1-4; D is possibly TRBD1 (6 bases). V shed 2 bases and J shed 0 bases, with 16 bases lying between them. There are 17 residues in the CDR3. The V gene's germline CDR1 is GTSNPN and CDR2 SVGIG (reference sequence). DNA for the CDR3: TGTGCCTGGAGTAACAGGGATGAGAGGGCAACTAATGAAAAACTGTTTTTT. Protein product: CAWSNRDERATNEKLFF.

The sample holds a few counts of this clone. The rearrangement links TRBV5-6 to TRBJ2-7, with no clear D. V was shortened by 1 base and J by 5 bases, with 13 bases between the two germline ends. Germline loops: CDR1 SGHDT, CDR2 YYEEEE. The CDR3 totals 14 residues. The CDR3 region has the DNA TGTGCCAGCAGCTTGTTCCGGTTCAAGGACGAGCAGTACTTC. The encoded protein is CASSLFRFKDEQYF. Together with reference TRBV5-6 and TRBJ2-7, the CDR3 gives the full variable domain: DAGVTQSPTHLIKTRGQQVTLRCSPKSGHDTVSWYQQALGQGPQFIFQYYEEEERQRGNFPDRFSGHQFPNYSSELNVNALLLGDSALYLCASSLFRFKDEQYFGPGTRLTVT.

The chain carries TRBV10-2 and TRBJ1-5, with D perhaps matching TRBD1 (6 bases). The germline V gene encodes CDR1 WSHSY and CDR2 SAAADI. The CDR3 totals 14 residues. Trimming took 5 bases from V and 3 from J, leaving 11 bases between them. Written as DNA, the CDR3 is TGCGCCAGCAGTATTACAGGGTCCAATCAGCCCCAGCATTTT. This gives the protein CASSITGSNQPQHF.

The DNA of the CDR3 is TGTGCCAGCAGCTTAGGGAGGGTTCTGTACCAAGAGACCCAGTACTTC. It codes for CASSLGRVLYQETQYF. This chain links TRBV11-2 with TRBJ2-5, with a possible D match to TRBD2 (6 bases). The germline gives CDR1 SGHAT, CDR2 FQNNGV. This CDR3 comprises 16 residues. V was cut by 1 base and J by 0 bases, with 12 bases left in between.

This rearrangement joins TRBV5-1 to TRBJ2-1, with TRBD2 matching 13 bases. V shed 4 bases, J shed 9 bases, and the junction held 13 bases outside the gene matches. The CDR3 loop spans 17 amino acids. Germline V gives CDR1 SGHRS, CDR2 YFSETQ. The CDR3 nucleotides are TGCGCCAGCAGCCCTCTCCCCACTAGCGGGGGGGTAGGTGAGCAGTTCTTC. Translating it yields CASSPLPTSGGVGEQFF.

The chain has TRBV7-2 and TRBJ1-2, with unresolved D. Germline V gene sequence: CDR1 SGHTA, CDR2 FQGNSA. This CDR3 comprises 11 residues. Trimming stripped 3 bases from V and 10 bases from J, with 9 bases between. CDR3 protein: CASSFDTAYTF. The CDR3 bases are TGTGCCAGCAGCTTCGACACTGCCTACACCTTC.

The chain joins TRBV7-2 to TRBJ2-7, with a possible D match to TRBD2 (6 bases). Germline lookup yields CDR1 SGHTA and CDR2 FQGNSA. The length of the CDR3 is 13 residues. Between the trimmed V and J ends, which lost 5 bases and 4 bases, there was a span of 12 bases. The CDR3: CASSAIGGYEQYF. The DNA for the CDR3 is TGTGCCAGCAGCGCGATCGGGGGTTACGAGCAGTACTTC.

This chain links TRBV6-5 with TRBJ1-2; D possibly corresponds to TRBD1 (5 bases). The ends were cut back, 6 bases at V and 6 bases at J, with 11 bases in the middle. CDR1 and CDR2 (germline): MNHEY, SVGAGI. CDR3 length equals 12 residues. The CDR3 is CASSAGIDGYTF. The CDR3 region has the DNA TGTGCCAGCAGCGCAGGGATAGATGGCTACACCTTC.

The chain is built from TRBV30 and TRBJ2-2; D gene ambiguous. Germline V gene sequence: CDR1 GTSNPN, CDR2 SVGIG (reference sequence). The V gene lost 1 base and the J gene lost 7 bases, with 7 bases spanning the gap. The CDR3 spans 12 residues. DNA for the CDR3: TGTGCCTGGAGTGATTGGGGCGGGGAGCTGTTTTTT. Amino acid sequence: CAWSDWGGELFF.

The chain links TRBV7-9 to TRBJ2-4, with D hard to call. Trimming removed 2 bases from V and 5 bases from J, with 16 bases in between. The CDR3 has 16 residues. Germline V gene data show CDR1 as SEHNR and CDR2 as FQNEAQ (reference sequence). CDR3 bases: TGTGCCAGCAGCTTAAAAGAGGTCTTTCGGGAAAACATTCAGTACTTC. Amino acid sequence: CASSLKEVFRENIQYF. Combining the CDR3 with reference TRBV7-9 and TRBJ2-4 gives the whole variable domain DTGVSQNPRHKITKRGQNVTFRCDPISEHNRLYWYRQTLGQGPEFLTYFQNEAQLEKSRLLSDRFSAERPKGSFSTLEIQRTEQGDSAMYLCASSLKEVFRENIQYFGAGTRLSVL.

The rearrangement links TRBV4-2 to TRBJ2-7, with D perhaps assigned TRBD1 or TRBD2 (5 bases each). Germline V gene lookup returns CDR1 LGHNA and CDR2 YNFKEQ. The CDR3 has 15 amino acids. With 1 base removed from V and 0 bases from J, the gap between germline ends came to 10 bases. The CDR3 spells CASSQVGAGSYEQYF. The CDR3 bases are TGTGCCAGCAGCCAAGTAGGGGCGGGCTCCTACGAGCAGTACTTC.

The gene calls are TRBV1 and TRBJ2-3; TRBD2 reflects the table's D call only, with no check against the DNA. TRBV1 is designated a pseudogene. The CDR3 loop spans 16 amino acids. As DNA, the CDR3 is TGCACCAGCAGCCAAGACAACGGGGGGTTCACAGATACGCAGTATTTT. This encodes CTSSQDNGGFTDTQYF.

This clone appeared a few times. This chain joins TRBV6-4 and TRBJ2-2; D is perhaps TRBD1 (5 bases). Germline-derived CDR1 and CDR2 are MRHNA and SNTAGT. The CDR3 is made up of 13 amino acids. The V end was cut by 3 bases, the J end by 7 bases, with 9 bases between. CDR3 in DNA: TGTGCCAGCAGTGAAAGGGGATACGGGGAGCTGTTTTTT. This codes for CASSERGYGELFF.

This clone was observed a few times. CDR3 sequence (DNA): TGCGCCAGCTCGGGGGACGTTGTGAACACTGAAGCTTTCTTT. Encoded protein: CASSGDVVNTEAFF. The rearrangement joins TRBV5-1 to TRBJ1-1, with D perhaps TRBD1 (5 bases). The germline V and J ends were trimmed by 7 bases and 0 bases, with 13 bases remaining between them. CDR3 length: 14 amino acids. Per germline, CDR1 SGHRS and CDR2 YFSETQ.

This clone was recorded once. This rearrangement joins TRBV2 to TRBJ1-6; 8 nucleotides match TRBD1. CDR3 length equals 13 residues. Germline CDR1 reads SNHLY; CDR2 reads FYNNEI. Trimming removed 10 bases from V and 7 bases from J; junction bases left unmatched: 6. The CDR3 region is CATSGQVNSPLHF. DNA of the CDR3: TGTGCCACCTCGGGACAGGTGAATTCACCCCTCCACTTT.

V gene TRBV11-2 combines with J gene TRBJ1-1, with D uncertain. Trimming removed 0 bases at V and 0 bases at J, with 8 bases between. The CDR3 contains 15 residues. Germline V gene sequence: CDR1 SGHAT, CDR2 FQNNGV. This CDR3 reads CASSLDLSLNTEAFF. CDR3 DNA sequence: TGTGCCAGCAGCTTAGACTTATCCCTGAACACTGAAGCTTTCTTT.

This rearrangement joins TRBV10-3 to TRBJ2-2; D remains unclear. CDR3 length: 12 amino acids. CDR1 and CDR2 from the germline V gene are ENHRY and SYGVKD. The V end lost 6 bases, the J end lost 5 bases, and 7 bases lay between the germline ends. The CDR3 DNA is TGTGCCATCAGCACCTCGACCGGGGAGCTGTTTTTT. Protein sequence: CAISTSTGELFF.

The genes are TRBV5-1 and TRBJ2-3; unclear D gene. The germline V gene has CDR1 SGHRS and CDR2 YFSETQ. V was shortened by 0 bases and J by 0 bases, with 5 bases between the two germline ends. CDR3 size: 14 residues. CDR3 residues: CASSLDPSTDTQYF. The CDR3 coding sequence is TGCGCCAGCAGCTTGGATCCTAGCACAGATACGCAGTATTTT.

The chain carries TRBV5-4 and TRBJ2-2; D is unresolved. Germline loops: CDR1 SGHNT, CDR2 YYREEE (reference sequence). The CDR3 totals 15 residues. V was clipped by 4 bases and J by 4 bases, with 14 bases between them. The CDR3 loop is CASSPWTSATGELFF. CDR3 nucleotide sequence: TGTGCCAGCAGCCCTTGGACCAGTGCCACCGGGGAGCTGTTTTTT.

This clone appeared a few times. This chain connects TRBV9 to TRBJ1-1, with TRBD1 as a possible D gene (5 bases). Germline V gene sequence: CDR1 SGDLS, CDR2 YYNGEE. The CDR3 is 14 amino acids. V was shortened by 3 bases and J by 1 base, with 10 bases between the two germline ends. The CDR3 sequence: CASSAGPTNTEAFF. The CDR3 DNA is TGTGCCAGCAGCGCGGGACCTACGAACACTGAAGCTTTCTTT. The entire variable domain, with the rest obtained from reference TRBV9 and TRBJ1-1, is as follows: DSGVTQTPKHLITATGQRVTLRCSPRSGDLSVYWYQQSLDQGLQFLIQYYNGEERAKGNILERFSAQQFPDLHSELNLSSLELGDSALYFCASSAGPTNTEAFFGQGTRLTVV.